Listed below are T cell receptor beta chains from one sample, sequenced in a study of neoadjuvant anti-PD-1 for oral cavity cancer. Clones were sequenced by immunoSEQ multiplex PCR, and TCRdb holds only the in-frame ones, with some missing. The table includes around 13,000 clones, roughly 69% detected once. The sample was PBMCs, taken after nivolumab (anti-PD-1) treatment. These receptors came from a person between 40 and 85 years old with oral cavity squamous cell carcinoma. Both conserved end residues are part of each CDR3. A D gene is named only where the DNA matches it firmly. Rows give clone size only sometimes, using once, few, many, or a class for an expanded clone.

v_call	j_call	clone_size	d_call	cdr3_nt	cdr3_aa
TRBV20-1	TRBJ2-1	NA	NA	TGCAGTGCTACAGCAAATGAGCAGTTCTTC	CSATANEQFF
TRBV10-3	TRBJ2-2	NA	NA	TGTGCCATCACCCCTTCCGACAGGACCGGGGAGCTGTTTTTT	CAITPSDRTGELFF
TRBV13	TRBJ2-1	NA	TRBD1	TGTGCCAGCAGCTTGGGACAGTACAATGAGCAGTTCTTC	CASSLGQYNEQFF
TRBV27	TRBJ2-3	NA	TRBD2	TGTGCCAGCAGTTTATTATCCAGATGGCGGGAGGGTAGTGTAGATACGCAGTATTTT	CASSLLSRWREGSVDTQYF
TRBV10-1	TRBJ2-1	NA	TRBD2	TGCGCCAGCAGTGAGCCCGGCAGCGGGAGGAATGAGCAGTTCTTC	CASSEPGSGRNEQFF
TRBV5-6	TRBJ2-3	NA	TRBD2	TGTGCCAGCACCAAGTTTTTAGCGGGAGCAAGAGATACGCAGTATTTT	CASTKFLAGARDTQYF
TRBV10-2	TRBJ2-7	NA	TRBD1	TGCGCCAGCCGGGACAGGGATTGGGGCGAGCAGTACTTC	CASRDRDWGEQYF
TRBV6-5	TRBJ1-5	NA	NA	TGTGCCAGCTCCCATCGGAGGGACCAGCCCCAGCATTTT	CASSHRRDQPQHF
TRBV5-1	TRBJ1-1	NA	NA	TGCGCCAGCAGCTTGGGACAGTTTGGGACTGAAGCTTTCTTT	CASSLGQFGTEAFF
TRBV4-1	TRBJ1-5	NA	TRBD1	TGCGCCAGCAGCCGCGGACAGGACAATCAGCCCCAGCATTTT	CASSRGQDNQPQHF
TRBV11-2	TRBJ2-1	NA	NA	TGTGCCAGCAGTAGAGGTCTAGCCCGGGACGGTGAGCAGTTCTTC	CASSRGLARDGEQFF
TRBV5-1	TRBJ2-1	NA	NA	TGCGCCAGCGCTGAGGGGAGGTCCTACAATGAGCAGTTCTTC	CASAEGRSYNEQFF
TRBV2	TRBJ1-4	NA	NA	TGTGCCAGCAGCCTGCTCACAACTAATGAAAAACTGTTTTTT	CASSLLTTNEKLFF
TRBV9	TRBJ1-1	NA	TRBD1	TGTGCCAGCGGGGGCGGGACAGCCGTGAACACTGAAGCTTTCTTT	CASGGGTAVNTEAFF
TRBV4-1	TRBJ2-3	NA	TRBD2	TGCGCCAGCAGCCAAGTAGCGGGGGGGAGCACAGATACGCAGTATTTT	CASSQVAGGSTDTQYF
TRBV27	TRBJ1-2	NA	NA	TGTGCCAGCAGTTCATTGGGGAACCGGGACAAGGGGGGCTACACCTTC	CASSSLGNRDKGGYTF
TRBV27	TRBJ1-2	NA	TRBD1	TGTGCCAGCAGTTCACGGGACAGGGCGAGTAGGGGCTACACCTTC	CASSSRDRASRGYTF
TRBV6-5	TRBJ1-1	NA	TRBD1	TGTGCCAGCAGTTACTCGAGGACAGGGGACACTGAAGCTTTCTTT	CASSYSRTGDTEAFF
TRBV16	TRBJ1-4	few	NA	TGTGCCAGCAGCCACCTAAAGTTGCGGGAAAAACTGTTTTTT	CASSHLKLREKLFF
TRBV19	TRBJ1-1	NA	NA	TGTGCCAGTATCGACAGAGGTGGGGCGGGCACTGAAGCTTTCTTT	CASIDRGGAGTEAFF
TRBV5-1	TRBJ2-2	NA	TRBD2	TGCGCCAGCACCCAGACTAGCGGGGGGACCGGGGAGCTGTTTTTT	CASTQTSGGTGELFF
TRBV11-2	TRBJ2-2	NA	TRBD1	TGTGCCAGCAGGAGGGTTTTAGGGGGCGGCGGGGAGCTGTTTTTT	CASRRVLGGGGELFF